This TCR beta chain was identified in a study of T cell responses to AZD1222 COVID-19 vaccine. Study-wide results and caveats: Baseline serology detected seropositivity in only six AZD1222 recipients. Spike-wide vaccine-associated CD4 TCRs dominated at 160-218 and 743-854.

Pooled samples include second doses given at about 4 or 12 weeks. Measured with immunoSEQ multiplex PCR; TCRdb has only the in-frame clones, and not every one. The table has fewer than 200,000 clones, about 91% seen once. To note about this clone: As yet, its antigen is unknown.

Germline V gives CDR1 SGHRS, CDR2 YFSETQ. Trimming stripped 4 bases from V and 6 bases from J, with 16 bases between. The length of the CDR3 is 15 residues. This clonotype originated in an adult who received the AZD1222 COVID-19 vaccine. This sequence joins TRBV5-1 and TRBJ1-4; no firm D call. The sample in question was peripheral blood, obtained 28 days after the second AZD1222 dose. CDR3 sequence reads: CASSHTRSSDEKLFF. The CDR3 DNA follows: TGCGCCAGCAGCCACACAAGGAGTTCGGATGAAAAACTGTTTTTT.